The following is a TCR beta chain sequence with its context. Trimming took 7 bases from V and 2 from J, leaving 13 bases between them. This CDR3 has 14 residues. Germline-derived CDR1 and CDR2 are SGHRS and YFSETQ. The record originates from a study of T cell responses to AZD1222 COVID-19 vaccine. Here immunoSEQ multiplex PCR was the method, and the copy in TCRdb shows in-frame clones only, minus some. The sample holds about 50,000 clones, roughly 85% seen once. The rearrangement uses TRBV5-1 and TRBJ2-1, with a tentative D call TRBD2 (5 bases). This TCR was sampled from an adult in good health. Sequences were derived from peripheral blood, sampled on day 0 of AZD1222 vaccination. CDR3 bases: TGCGCCAGCCGGAGGCAGGCTACCTACAATGAGCAGTTCTTC. Translating it yields CASRRQATYNEQFF.